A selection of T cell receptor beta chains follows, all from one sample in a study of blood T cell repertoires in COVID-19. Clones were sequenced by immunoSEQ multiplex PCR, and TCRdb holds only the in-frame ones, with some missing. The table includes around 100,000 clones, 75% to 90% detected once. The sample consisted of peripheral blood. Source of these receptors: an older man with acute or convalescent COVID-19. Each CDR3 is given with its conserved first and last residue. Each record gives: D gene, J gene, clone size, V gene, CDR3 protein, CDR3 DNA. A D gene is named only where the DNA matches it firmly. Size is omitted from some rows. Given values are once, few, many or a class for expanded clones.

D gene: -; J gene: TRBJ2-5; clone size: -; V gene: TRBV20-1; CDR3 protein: CSASYTTGRRETQYF; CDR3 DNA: TGCAGTGCTAGTTACACTACAGGGAGAAGAGAGACCCAGTACTTC
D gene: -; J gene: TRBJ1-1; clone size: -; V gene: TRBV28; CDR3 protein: CASSFGGKNTEAFF; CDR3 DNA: TGTGCCAGCAGTTTTGGCGGAAAAAACACTGAAGCTTTCTTT
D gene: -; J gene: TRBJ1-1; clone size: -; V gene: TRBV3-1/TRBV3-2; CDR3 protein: CASSQEGASQAFF; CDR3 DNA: TGTGCCAGCAGCCAAGAAGGGGCCTCTCAAGCTTTCTTT
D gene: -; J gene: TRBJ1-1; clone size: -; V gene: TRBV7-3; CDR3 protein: CASSLERGNLAFF; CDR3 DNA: TGTGCCAGCAGCTTAGAGCGGGGGAACTTAGCTTTCTTT
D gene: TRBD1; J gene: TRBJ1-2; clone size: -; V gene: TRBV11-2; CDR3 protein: CASTPTIGTGGIYGYTF; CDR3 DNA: TGTGCCAGCACCCCGACAATAGGGACAGGGGGAATCTATGGCTACACCTTC
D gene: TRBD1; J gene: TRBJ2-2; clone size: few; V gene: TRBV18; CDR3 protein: CASSAGTGATGELFF; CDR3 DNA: TGTGCCAGCTCGGCCGGGACAGGTGCAACCGGGGAGCTGTTTTTT
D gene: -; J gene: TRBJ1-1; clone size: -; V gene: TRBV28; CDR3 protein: CASSWDFTEAFF; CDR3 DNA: TGTGCCAGCAGTTGGGACTTCACTGAAGCTTTCTTT
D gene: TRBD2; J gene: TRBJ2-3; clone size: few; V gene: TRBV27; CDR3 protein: CASRPSGRPSDTQYF; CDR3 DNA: TGTGCCAGCAGGCCTAGCGGGAGGCCGTCAGATACGCAGTATTTT
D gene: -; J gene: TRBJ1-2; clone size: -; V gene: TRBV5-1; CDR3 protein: CASSRDILGYTF; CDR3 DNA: TGCGCCAGCAGCCGGGACATCCTCGGCTACACCTTC
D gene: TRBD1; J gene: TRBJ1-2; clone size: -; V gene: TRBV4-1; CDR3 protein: CASSQEPGQLYGYTF; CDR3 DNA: TGCGCCAGCAGCCAAGAACCGGGACAGCTCTATGGCTACACCTTC
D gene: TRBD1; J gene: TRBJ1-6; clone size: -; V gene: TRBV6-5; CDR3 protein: CATRGGQGGSPLHF; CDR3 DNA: TGTGCCACTAGGGGTGGACAGGGCGGTTCACCCCTCCACTTT
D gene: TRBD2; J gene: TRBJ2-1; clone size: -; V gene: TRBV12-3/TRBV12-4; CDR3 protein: CASSFSPGGDQFF; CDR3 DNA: TGTGCCAGCAGCTTCTCCCCGGGGGGTGATCAGTTCTTC
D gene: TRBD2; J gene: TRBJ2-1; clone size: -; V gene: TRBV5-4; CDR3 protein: CASSGLAGVNNEQFF; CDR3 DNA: TGTGCCAGCAGCGGACTAGCGGGGGTAAACAATGAGCAGTTCTTC
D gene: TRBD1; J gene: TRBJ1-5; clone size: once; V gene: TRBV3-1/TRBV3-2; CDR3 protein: CASSGTGGNQPQHF; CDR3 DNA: TGTGCCAGCAGCGGTACAGGGGGCAATCAGCCCCAGCATTTT
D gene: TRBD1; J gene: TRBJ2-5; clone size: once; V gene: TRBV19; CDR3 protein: CASRKTGRQETQYF; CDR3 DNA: TGTGCCAGTAGGAAGACAGGGAGACAAGAGACCCAGTACTTC
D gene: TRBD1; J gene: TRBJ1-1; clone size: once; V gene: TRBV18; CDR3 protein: CASSTTGDTEAFF; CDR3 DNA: TGTGCCAGCTCGACGACAGGGGACACTGAAGCTTTCTTT
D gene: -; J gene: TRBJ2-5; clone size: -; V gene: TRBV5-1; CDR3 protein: CASSAGTGKETQYF; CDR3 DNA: TGCGCCAGCAGCGCGGGGACGGGAAAAGAGACCCAGTACTTC
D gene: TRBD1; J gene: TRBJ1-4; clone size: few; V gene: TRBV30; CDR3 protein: CAWSAGQGSKLFF; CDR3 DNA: TGTGCCTGGAGTGCGGGACAGGGGTCGAAACTGTTTTTT
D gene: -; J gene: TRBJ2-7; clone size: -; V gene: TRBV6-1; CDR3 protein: CASSFSREQYF; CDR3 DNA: TGTGCCAGCAGTTTTAGTCGCGAGCAGTACTTC
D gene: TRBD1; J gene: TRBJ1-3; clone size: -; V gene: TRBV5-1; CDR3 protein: CASSSLMQGGSGNTIYF; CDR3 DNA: TGCGCCAGCAGCTCTCTAATGCAGGGGGGCTCTGGAAACACCATATATTTT
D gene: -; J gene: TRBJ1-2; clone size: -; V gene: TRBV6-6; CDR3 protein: CASNRDDNYGYTF; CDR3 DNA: TGTGCCAGCAACAGGGACGACAACTATGGCTACACCTTC
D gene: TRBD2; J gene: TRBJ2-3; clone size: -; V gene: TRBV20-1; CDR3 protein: CSASGTRGGRSTDTQYF; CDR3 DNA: TGCAGTGCTAGTGGGACGAGGGGAGGGCGGAGCACAGATACGCAGTATTTT
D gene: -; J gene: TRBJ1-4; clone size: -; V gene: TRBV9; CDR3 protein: CASSVGGQGEKLFF; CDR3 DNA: TGTGCCAGCAGCGTCGGGGGGCAGGGTGAAAAACTGTTTTTT
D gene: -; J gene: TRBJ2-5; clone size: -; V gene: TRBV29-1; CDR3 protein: CSVEFGRAQETQYF; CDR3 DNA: TGCAGCGTTGAATTCGGCAGGGCTCAAGAGACCCAGTACTTC
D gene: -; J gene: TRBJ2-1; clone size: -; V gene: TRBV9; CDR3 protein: CASSVARGSYNEQFF; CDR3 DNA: TGTGCCAGCAGCGTAGCGAGAGGCTCCTACAATGAGCAGTTCTTC
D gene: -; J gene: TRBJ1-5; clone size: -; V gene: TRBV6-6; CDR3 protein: CASGQSSSNQPQHF; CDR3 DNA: TGTGCCAGCGGGCAGAGTTCTAGCAATCAGCCCCAGCATTTT
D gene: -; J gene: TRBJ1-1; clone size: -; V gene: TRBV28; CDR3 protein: CASSSPSGVNTEAFF; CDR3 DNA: TGTGCCAGCAGTTCCCCCTCCGGGGTTAACACTGAAGCTTTCTTT
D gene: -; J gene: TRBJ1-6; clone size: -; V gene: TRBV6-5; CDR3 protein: CASSRRDTGNSPLHF; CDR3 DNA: TGTGCCAGCAGCCGCCGGGACACCGGGAATTCACCCCTCCACTTT
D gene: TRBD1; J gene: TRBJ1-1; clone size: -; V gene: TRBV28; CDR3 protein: CASRNSGTVTEAFF; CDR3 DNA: TGTGCCAGCAGAAATTCCGGGACAGTTACTGAAGCTTTCTTT
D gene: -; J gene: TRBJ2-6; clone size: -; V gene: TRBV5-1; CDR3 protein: CASSQDTGLTF; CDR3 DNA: TGCGCCAGCAGTCAGGATACCGGCCTGACTTTC
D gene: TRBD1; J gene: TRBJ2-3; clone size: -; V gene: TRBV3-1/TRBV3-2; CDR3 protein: CASSQDRDRGSDTQYF; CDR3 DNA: TGTGCCAGCAGCCAAGATCGAGACAGGGGAAGTGATACGCAGTATTTT
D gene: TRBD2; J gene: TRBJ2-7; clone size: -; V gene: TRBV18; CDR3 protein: CASSPPGTGGEQYF; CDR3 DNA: TGTGCCAGCTCACCACCGGGAACGGGAGGGGAGCAGTACTTC
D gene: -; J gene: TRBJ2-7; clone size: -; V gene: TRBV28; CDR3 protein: CASTILGGVYEQYF; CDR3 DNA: TGTGCCAGCACTATCCTGGGGGGAGTATACGAGCAGTACTTC
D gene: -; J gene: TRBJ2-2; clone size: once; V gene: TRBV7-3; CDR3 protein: CASRELQGPRELFF; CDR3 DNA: TGTGCCAGCAGGGAATTACAGGGTCCCCGGGAGCTGTTTTTT
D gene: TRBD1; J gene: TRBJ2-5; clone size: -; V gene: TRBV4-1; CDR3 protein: CASSRDRAQETQYF; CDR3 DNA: TGCGCCAGCAGCAGGGACAGGGCACAAGAGACCCAGTACTTC
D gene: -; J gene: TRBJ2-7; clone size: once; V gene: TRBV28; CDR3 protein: CASTRGGLAIYEQYF; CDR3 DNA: TGTGCCAGCACTCGAGGCGGCCTAGCGATCTACGAGCAGTACTTC
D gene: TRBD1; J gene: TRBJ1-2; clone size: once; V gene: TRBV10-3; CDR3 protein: CAISTGATSGYTF; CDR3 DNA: TGTGCCATCTCCACAGGGGCGACAAGTGGCTACACCTTC
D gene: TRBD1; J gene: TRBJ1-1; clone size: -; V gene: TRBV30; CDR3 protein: CAWSGDRGITEAFF; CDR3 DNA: TGTGCCTGGAGCGGAGACAGGGGGATCACTGAAGCTTTCTTT
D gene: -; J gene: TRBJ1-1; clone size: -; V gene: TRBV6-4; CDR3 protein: CASSDRDRTNKWDTEAFF; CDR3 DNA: TGTGCCAGCAGTGACCGAGACCGGACAAACAAATGGGACACTGAAGCTTTCTTT
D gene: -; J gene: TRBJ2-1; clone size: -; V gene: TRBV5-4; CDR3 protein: CASSLGPTWESSYNEQFF; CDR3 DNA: TGTGCCAGCAGCTTGGGACCTACCTGGGAGAGCTCCTACAATGAGCAGTTCTTC
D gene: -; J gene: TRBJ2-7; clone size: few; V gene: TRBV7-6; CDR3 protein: CASSLLTVSYEQYF; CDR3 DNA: TGTGCCAGCAGCTTACTCACGGTCTCCTACGAGCAGTACTTC
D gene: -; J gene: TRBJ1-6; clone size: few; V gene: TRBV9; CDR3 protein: CASSVQDRVNSPLHF; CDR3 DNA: TGTGCCAGCAGCGTCCAGGATCGAGTGAATTCACCCCTCCACTTT
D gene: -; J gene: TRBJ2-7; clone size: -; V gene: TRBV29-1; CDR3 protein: CSVETHGYEQYF; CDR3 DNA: TGCAGCGTCGAAACGCACGGCTACGAGCAGTACTTC
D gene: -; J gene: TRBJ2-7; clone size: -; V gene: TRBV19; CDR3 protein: CASSIALRGTYEQYF; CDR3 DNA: TGTGCCAGTAGTATAGCGCTCAGGGGCACCTACGAGCAGTACTTC
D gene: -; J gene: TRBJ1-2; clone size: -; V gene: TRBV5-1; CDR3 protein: CASSSGVSGVAYTF; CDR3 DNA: TGCGCCAGCAGCTCAGGGGTTTCTGGCGTTGCCTACACCTTC